Sequencing of this TCR beta chain was carried out in a study of blood T cell repertoires in COVID-19. Across the study: Collection of acute and convalescent COVID-19 samples took place in the United States, Italy and Spain.

This clone was counted a single time. V was pared by 1 base and J by 6 bases, with 13 bases between. From germline, CDR1 is LGHNA and CDR2 YSLEER. The CDR3 length is 14 residues. Produced via immunoSEQ multiplex PCR; TCRdb's table is partial and in-frame only. The table shows about 200,000 clones, with 75% to 90% occurring only once. The rearrangement joins TRBV4-3 to TRBJ2-7; a possible D gene is TRBD1 (5 bases). This sequence originates from a human donor with active or convalescent COVID-19. The donor label of this sample is uncertain. The sequenced sample was peripheral blood. For the CDR3, the DNA is TGCGCCAGCAGCCAAGGAACAGGACGGGCCGAGCAGTACTTC. Protein sequence: CASSQGTGRAEQYF.